Presented here are 12 T cell receptor beta chains from one specimen sequenced in a study of spatial heterogeneity in lung cancer. Time point: blood at routine non-recurrence follow-up after resection. One entry per CDR3 protein results from TCRdb running MiXCR on the 5' RACE reads. Of 39,000 or so distinct CDR3 sequences in the sample, over 9.5% are singletons; the top ten hold roughly 15%. The sample in question was PBMCs, obtained at follow-up. The receptor source for this set is a female donor with early-stage non-small cell lung cancer.

This clonotype has more than one count but fewer than ten. The rearrangement joins TRBV6-2 or TRBV6-3 to TRBJ1-1, with D possibly matching TRBD1 (5 bases). Germline values: CDR1 MNHEY, CDR2 SVGEGT. CDR3 length equals 15 residues. Trimming took off 4 bases at V and 1 base at J, with 13 bases between the two ends. The chain's CDR3 is CASSSQAQANTEAFF. The CDR3, as DNA: TGTGCCAGCAGTTCTCAAGCACAGGCGAACACTGAAGCTTTCTTT.

This clonotype was counted at least ten times. The chain carries TRBV5-4 and TRBJ2-7; D might be TRBD1 (5 bases). This CDR3 has 13 residues. Trimming removed 2 bases from V and 2 bases from J, with 8 bases in between. The V gene's germline CDR1 is SGHNT and CDR2 YYREEE (reference sequence). The CDR3 DNA is TGTGCCAGCAGCTTTGACAGTACCTACGAGCAGTACTTC. Translating it yields CASSFDSTYEQYF.

The sample holds many counts of this clonotype. Relative to the germline gene, one junction end is altered; a read error may explain this. The rearrangement links TRBV7-9 to TRBJ2-2; D call uncertain. CDR3 size: 14 residues. Germline V gene data show CDR1 as SEHNR and CDR2 as FQNEAQ (reference sequence). In DNA form, the CDR3 reads TGTGCCAGCAGTTTGGTCAGGAACCCCGGGGAGCTGTTTTTT. Protein sequence: CASSLVRNPGELFF.

V is TRBV7-8 and J is TRBJ1-5; the match to TRBD1 covers 9 bases. The CDR3 runs to 15 residues. Losses at the gene ends were 1 base for V and 7 bases for J; bases not matched to a gene: 5. Germline CDR1 SGHVS, CDR2 FQNEAQ. The chain's CDR3 is CASSLEGTGRQPQHF. The CDR3 bases are TGTGCCAGCAGCTTAGAAGGGACAGGGAGGCAGCCCCAGCATTTT.

In its sample, this clonotype was seen many times. The chain links TRBV7-9 to TRBJ2-1; D remains ambiguous. This CDR3 spans 15 amino acids. V was cut by 2 bases and J by 6 bases, with 14 bases left in between. CDR1 and CDR2 (germline): SEHNR, FQNEAQ (reference sequence). CDR3 bases: TGTGCCAGCAGCTTAAGAGGTATAGTGGTCAATGAGCAGTTCTTC. This translates into CASSLRGIVVNEQFF.

For this clonotype: A much larger clone lies one base from this, so it may be a read error. Because the CDR3 is missing its conserved closing phenylalanine or tryptophan, this is likely a read error. V is TRBV7-8 and J is TRBJ2-1; D perhaps matches TRBD2 (6 bases). From germline, CDR1 is SGHVS and CDR2 FQNEAQ. Trimming pared 1 base from V and 12 bases from J, leaving 16 bases between. The CDR3 contains 14 residues. The CDR3 region is CASSLGQGAGGQFC. The CDR3 region has the DNA TGTGCCAGCAGCTTAGGGCAGGGCGCCGGGGGGCAGTTCTGC.

This clonotype was seen a handful of times. CDR3 in amino acids: CASGLVVAEQYF. The DNA of the CDR3 is TGTGCTAGTGGTTTGGTAGTGGCCGAGCAGTACTTC. The rearrangement joins TRBV12-5 to TRBJ2-7; D gene ambiguous. The CDR3 consists of 12 residues. Germline assignment: CDR1 LGHNT and CDR2 FRNRAP. Trimming took off 0 bases at V and 6 bases at J, with 6 bases between the two ends.

The chain has TRBV25-1 and TRBJ2-5; 8 bases agree with TRBD2. This CDR3 comprises 14 residues. V lost 7 bases to trimming and J lost 5 bases; unmatched junction nucleotides: 9. Looked up from germline, CDR1 is MGHDK and CDR2 is SYGVNS. The chain's CDR3 is CASTRGGSKETQYF. CDR3 bases: TGTGCCAGCACCCGGGGGGGTAGCAAGGAGACCCAGTACTTC.

The sample holds a few counts of this clonotype. The chain employs TRBV11-2 and TRBJ1-2; 10 bases are a match to TRBD1. Germline CDR1 is SGHAT and CDR2 is FQNNGV. The CDR3 consists of 15 residues. V dropped 6 bases and J dropped 3; count of bases not matched to a gene: 7. CDR3 sequence: CASRQTGGADYGYTF. CDR3 nucleotides: TGTGCCAGCAGACAGACAGGGGGCGCGGACTATGGCTACACCTTC.

This clonotype was recorded at least ten times. The chain carries TRBV6-2 or TRBV6-3 and TRBJ2-5; possibly TRBD1 or TRBD2 for D (6 bases each). Trimming removed 0 bases at V and 4 bases at J, with 12 bases between. The CDR3 has 15 amino acids. The V gene's germline CDR1 is MNHEY and CDR2 SVGEGT. CDR3 nucleotide sequence: TGTGCCAGCAGTTACTCGGGGGGCCGGTTAGAGACCCAGTACTTC. Translation gives CASSYSGGRLETQYF.

This clonotype appeared many times. This rearrangement joins TRBV6-1 to TRBJ2-7; weak D call: TRBD1 (7 bases). The V gene's germline CDR1 is MNHNS and CDR2 SASEGT. Between the trimmed V and J ends, which lost 5 bases and 4 bases, there was a span of 12 bases. The CDR3 runs to 13 residues. The chain's CDR3 is CASSLEGAYEQYF. CDR3 coding DNA: TGTGCCAGCAGTCTGGAGGGGGCGTACGAGCAGTACTTC.

The CDR3 loop is CASGLVSGQTYEQYF. CDR3 nucleotide sequence: TGTGCTAGTGGTTTGGTATCTGGACAGACCTACGAGCAGTACTTC. V is TRBV12-5 and J is TRBJ2-7; weak D call: TRBD1 (6 bases). Deletions cut 0 bases from V and 2 bases from J, with 11 bases between. The CDR3 has 15 amino acids. Germline V gives CDR1 LGHNT, CDR2 FRNRAP.